The 13 T cell receptor beta chains reported below all come from one sample, sequenced in a study of T cell responses to AZD1222 COVID-19 vaccine. The repertoire was sequenced with immunoSEQ multiplex PCR; TCRdb's copy has only in-frame clones and lacks some. The data show 55,000 to 80,000 clones, nearly 90% seen once. Sequences were derived from peripheral blood, sampled 28 days after the second AZD1222 dose. The receptors come from an adult who received the AZD1222 COVID-19 vaccine.

CDR3 bases: TGTGCCAGCGGAGGTCAGCCCCAGCATTTT. As protein: CASGGQPQHF. The chain carries TRBV6-6 and TRBJ1-5; no definite D call. Germline CDR1 is MNHNY and CDR2 is SVGAGI (reference sequence). There are 10 residues in the CDR3. V was clipped by 8 bases and J by 6 bases, with 5 bases between them.

This chain links TRBV19 with TRBJ1-1, with a possible D match to TRBD1 (6 bases). V was shortened by 7 bases and J by 4 bases, with 7 bases between the two germline ends. CDR1 and CDR2 from the germline V gene are LNHDA and SQIVND (reference sequence). The CDR3 is 11 residues long. The CDR3 nucleotides read TGTGCCAGTACGGGGGCCACTGAAGCTTTCTTT. It codes for CASTGATEAFF.

The J gene is TRBJ1-5, the V gene TRBV10-1; D call uncertain. The CDR3 spans 13 residues. Trimming took 5 bases from V and 5 from J, leaving 10 bases between them. The germline CDR1 and CDR2 sequences are WNHNN and SYGVQD (reference sequence). The CDR3 loop is CASSSDGDQPQHF. Here the CDR3 DNA reads TGCGCCAGCAGTTCGGACGGTGATCAGCCCCAGCATTTT.

The rearrangement uses TRBV7-2 and TRBJ2-3; D is possibly TRBD2 (6 bases). The CDR3 contains 15 residues. The V gene lost 1 base and the J gene lost 1 base, with 9 bases spanning the gap. Germline CDR1 reads SGHTA; CDR2 reads FQGNSA. CDR3 protein: CASSLGGIGTDTQYF. The CDR3 nucleotides read TGTGCCAGCAGCTTAGGCGGGATCGGCACAGATACGCAGTATTTT.

The chain has TRBV5-1 and TRBJ1-1, with D possibly TRBD1 on 6 matching bases. The germline V and J ends were trimmed by 4 bases and 9 bases, with 13 bases remaining between them. The CDR3 loop spans 12 amino acids. CDR1 and CDR2 from the germline V gene are SGHRS and YFSETQ. For the CDR3, the DNA is TGCGCCAGCAGCCTGGAAGGACAGCAAGCTTTCTTT. It yields the protein CASSLEGQQAFF. The full variable domain, in which reference TRBV5-1 and TRBJ1-1 provide the parts outside the CDR3, is KAGVTQTPRYLIKTRGQQVTLSCSPISGHRSVSWYQQTPGQGLQFLFEYFSETQRNKGNFPGRFSGRQFSNSRSEMNVSTLELGDSALYLCASSLEGQQAFFGQGTRLTVV.

The chain links TRBV11-3 to TRBJ2-5, with D maybe TRBD1 (6 bases). This CDR3 region has 13 residues. The V gene's germline CDR1 is SGHNT and CDR2 YENEEA. Trimming removed 10 bases at V and 5 bases at J, with 17 bases between. CDR3 in DNA: TGTGCCACCTCCGAGACAGGTCCGGAGACCCAGTACTTC. Amino acid sequence: CATSETGPETQYF.

This chain connects TRBV24-1 to TRBJ2-1; D is possibly TRBD2 (6 bases). There are 16 residues in the CDR3. V shed 4 bases and J shed 7 bases, with 19 bases lying between them. From germline, CDR1 is KGHDR and CDR2 SFDVKD. CDR3 bases: TGTGCCACCAGTGAACCTAGCGCCGCGGGGTTGAATGAGCAGTTCTTC. It is translated as CATSEPSAAGLNEQFF.

This clone appeared a few times. The chain recombines TRBV28 with TRBJ2-7, with D perhaps matching TRBD2 (6 bases). Trimming took off 4 bases at V and 4 bases at J, with 17 bases between the two ends. The CDR3 length is 15 residues. Germline V gives CDR1 MDHEN, CDR2 SYDVKM. DNA for the CDR3: TGTGCCAGCAGTTGGGCTCGGGACTCGCCGTACGAGCAGTACTTC. Amino acids: CASSWARDSPYEQYF.

The chain couples TRBV18 to TRBJ2-1, with 11 bases that match TRBD2. The length of the CDR3 is 16 residues. Germline CDR1 is KGHSH and CDR2 is LQKENI. The V gene end was trimmed by 6 bases and the J gene end by 0 bases; junction bases not matched to a gene: 4. CDR3 nucleotides: TGTGCCAGCTCGCGACTAGCGGGGAGCTCCTACAATGAGCAGTTCTTC. Protein product: CASSRLAGSSYNEQFF. Using reference TRBV18 and TRBJ2-1 for the parts outside the CDR3, the full variable domain is NAGVMQNPRHLVRRRGQEARLRCSPMKGHSHVYWYRQLPEEGLKFMVYLQKENIIDESGMPKERFSAEFPKEGPSILRIQQVVRGDSAAYFCASSRLAGSSYNEQFFGPGTRLTVL.

V usage is TRBV6-5 and J usage is TRBJ1-1; maybe TRBD1 (6 bases). Germline V gives CDR1 MNHEY, CDR2 SVGAGI. Trimming took off 0 bases at V and 4 bases at J, with 12 bases between the two ends. This CDR3 contains 15 residues. DNA for the CDR3: TGTGCCAGCAGTTACTCTCAACGCAGGGGCACTGAAGCTTTCTTT. It codes for CASSYSQRRGTEAFF.

The chain uses TRBV14 and TRBJ2-3; no firm D call. CDR3 size: 15 residues. The V end was cut by 1 base, the J end by 2 bases, with 10 bases between. Germline V gene data show CDR1 as SGHDN and CDR2 as FVKESK. CDR3: CASSQVSPITDTQYF. The DNA for the CDR3 is TGTGCCAGCAGCCAAGTATCCCCTATCACAGATACGCAGTATTTT.

This chain joins TRBV4-1 and TRBJ2-7; 10 bases agree with TRBD2. This CDR3 contains 17 residues. Looked up from germline, CDR1 is MGHRA and CDR2 is YSYEKL. With 0 bases clipped from V and 7 bases from J, the junction kept 12 bases outside the gene matches. CDR3 coding DNA: TGCGCCAGCAGCCAAGATTTGGGAACTAGCGGGATTTTGGAGCAGTACTTC. Protein: CASSQDLGTSGILEQYF.

V is TRBV6-5 and J is TRBJ2-2; 8 bases are a match to TRBD1. After removal of 6 bases from V and 3 bases from J, the junction contained 6 bases not matched to a gene. CDR1 and CDR2 (germline): MNHEY, SVGAGI. The CDR3 spans 15 residues. CDR3 DNA: TGTGCCAGCAGCCCATCAGGGGGCCACACCGGGGAGCTGTTTTTT. Translation: CASSPSGGHTGELFF.